This T cell receptor (beta chain) was captured by sequencing in a study of cytomegalovirus exposure and HLA in healthy donors. Study-level background: A prior analysis found some 110 million unique TCR beta sequences from approximately 200 million T cells.

PCR primers comprised 60 Vbeta and 13 Jbeta primers. Generated by immunoSEQ multiplex PCR, the TCRdb table keeps only in-frame clones and is missing some. The profile shows 85,000 to 110,000 clones, roughly 80% of them singletons. In germline, CDR1 is ENHRY, CDR2 SYGVKD. This CDR3 has 15 residues. Losses at the gene ends were 4 bases for V and 7 bases for J; bases not matched to a gene: 8. The TCR originated in a man aged 45-60 years in good health and CMV-seropositive. The chain recombines TRBV10-3 with TRBJ2-2, with 8 bases fitting TRBD1. Material for sequencing was PBMCs. CDR3 nucleotide sequence: TGTGCCATCAGTGTCGGGCAGGGGGCCCACGGGGAGCTGTTTTTT. It is translated as CAISVGQGAHGELFF.